This T cell receptor beta chain is drawn from a study of multiple sclerosis patients with progressive multifocal leukoencephalopathy. This CDR3 is 14 amino acids long. Unmatched junction bases numbered 7, after V lost 3 bases and J lost 6 bases. Germline-derived CDR1 and CDR2 are SGHNT and YYREEE (reference sequence). Notes on the study in general: Findings may reflect JC virus infection or just general immunocompromise. Before and during natalizumab, the clones expanded at PML already existed.

With respect to this clone: Antigen: not known.

This was a survey-level run. Synthetic inline TR CDR3 controls covering all V-J pairings were spiked into each PCR. The data were produced by immunoSEQ multiplex PCR, yet TCRdb's version contains in-frame clones alone and is incomplete. Found here are 25,000 to 30,000 clones, approximately 85% of them singletons; the top ten hold around 12%. Regarding time point: time of PML onset. This chain links TRBV5-4 with TRBJ1-2; 8 bases fit TRBD1. The sample in question was PBMCs, obtained from a patient treated with natalizumab. The TCR was taken from a woman in her 30s with progressive multifocal leukoencephalopathy. The CDR3 DNA sequence: TGTGCCAGCAGCTCGAGGACAGGGAACGATGGCTACACCTTC. This codes for CASSSRTGNDGYTF.